What follows is one T cell receptor (beta chain) and its context. Its cognate antigen is unknown. The record originates from a study of cytomegalovirus exposure and HLA in healthy donors. Germline V gives CDR1 SGHNT, CDR2 YYREEE (reference sequence). Deletions cut 4 bases from V and 5 bases from J, with 15 bases between. This CDR3 spans 14 amino acids. The PCR made use of 60 Vbeta and 13 Jbeta primers. The assay was immunoSEQ multiplex PCR, and TCRdb's table has in-frame clones only and misses some. Recorded for this sample: about 150,000 clones. Study-wide findings and caveats: The authors later found TCR association rates varying by HLA locus, with DRB1 most and HLA-C fewest. The study labeled fewer than 200 TCR beta chains cytomegalovirus-associated. Most TCR sequences were seen very rarely across donors, but some public TCRs occurred in many.

Healthy individuals who donated bone marrow served as the donors. The rearrangement links TRBV5-4 to TRBJ1-2; TRBD1 might be the D (6 bases). The receptor comes from a man younger than 40 in good health and CMV-seronegative. Sequenced material: PBMCs. The DNA of the CDR3 is TGTGCCAGCAGCCCGTCACAGGGACTATATGGCTACACCTTC. This sequence encodes CASSPSQGLYGYTF.